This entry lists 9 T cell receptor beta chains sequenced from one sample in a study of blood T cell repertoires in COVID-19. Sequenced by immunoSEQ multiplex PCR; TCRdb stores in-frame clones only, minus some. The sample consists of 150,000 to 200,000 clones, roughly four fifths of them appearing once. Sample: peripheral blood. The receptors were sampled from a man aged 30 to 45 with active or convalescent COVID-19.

CDR3 sequence: CASSRTGDSDYGYTF. For the CDR3, the DNA is TGCGCCAGCAGCCGGACAGGGGACTCGGACTATGGCTACACCTTC. V usage is TRBV4-1 and J usage is TRBJ1-2; 9 nucleotides agree with TRBD1. CDR3 length equals 15 residues. CDR1 MGHRA and CDR2 YSYEKL come from the germline V gene. J gave up 3 bases and V 4 bases, and 6 bases lay outside the gene matches.

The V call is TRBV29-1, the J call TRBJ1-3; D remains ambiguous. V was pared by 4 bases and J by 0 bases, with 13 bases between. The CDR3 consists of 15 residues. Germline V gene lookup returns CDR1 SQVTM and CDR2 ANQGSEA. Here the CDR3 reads CSVVIASVSGNTIYF. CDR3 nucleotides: TGCAGCGTTGTTATAGCAAGCGTCTCTGGAAACACCATATATTTT.

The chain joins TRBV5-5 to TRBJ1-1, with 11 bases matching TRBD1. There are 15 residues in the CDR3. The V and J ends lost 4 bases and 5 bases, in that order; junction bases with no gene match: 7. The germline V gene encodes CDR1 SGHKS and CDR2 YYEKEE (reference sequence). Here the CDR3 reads CASSTGQGAHTEAFF. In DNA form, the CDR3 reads TGTGCCAGCAGCACAGGACAGGGGGCCCATACTGAAGCTTTCTTT.

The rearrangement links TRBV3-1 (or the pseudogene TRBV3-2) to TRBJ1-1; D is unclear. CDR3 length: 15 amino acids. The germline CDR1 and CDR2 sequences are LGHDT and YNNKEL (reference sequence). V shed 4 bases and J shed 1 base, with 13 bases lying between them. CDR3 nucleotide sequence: TGTGCCAGCAGCCGAAGTGACACCCAGAACACTGAAGCTTTCTTT. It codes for CASSRSDTQNTEAFF.

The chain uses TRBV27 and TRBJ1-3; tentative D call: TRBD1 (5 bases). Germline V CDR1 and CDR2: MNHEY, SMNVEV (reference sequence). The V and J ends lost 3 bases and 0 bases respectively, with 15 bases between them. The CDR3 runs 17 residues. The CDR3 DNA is TGTGCCAGCAGTTTGATGTCTGGGACTGTCTCTGGAAACACCATATATTTT. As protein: CASSLMSGTVSGNTIYF.

For the CDR3, the DNA is TGTGCCAGCAGCGCCTGGGTAGCGGGAGCCTACGAGCAGTACTTC. Translating it yields CASSAWVAGAYEQYF. This rearrangement joins TRBV7-2 to TRBJ2-7; 9 bases align to TRBD2. The germline V gene encodes CDR1 SGHTA and CDR2 FQGNSA. This CDR3 has 15 residues. J was trimmed by 2 bases and V by 5 bases; bases with no gene match: 7.

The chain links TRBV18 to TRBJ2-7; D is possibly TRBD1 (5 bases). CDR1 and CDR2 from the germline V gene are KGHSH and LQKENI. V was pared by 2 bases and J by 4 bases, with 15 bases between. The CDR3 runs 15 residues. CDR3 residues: CASSPGGHVLYEQYF. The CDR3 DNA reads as TGTGCCAGCTCACCAGGCGGACACGTATTGTACGAGCAGTACTTC.

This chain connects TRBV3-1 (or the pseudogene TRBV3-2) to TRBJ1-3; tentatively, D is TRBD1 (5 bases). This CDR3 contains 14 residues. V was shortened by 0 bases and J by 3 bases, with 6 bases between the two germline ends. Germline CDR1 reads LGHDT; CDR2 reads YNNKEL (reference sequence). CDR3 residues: CASSQDRGGNTIYF. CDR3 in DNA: TGTGCCAGCAGCCAAGATAGGGGTGGAAACACCATATATTTT.

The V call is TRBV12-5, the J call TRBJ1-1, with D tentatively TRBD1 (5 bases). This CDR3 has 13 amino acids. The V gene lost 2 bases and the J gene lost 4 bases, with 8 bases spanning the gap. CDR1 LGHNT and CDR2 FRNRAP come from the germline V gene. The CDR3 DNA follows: TGTGCTAGTGGTTTGTCAGGGTTCACTGAAGCTTTCTTT. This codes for CASGLSGFTEAFF.